These 7 T cell receptor beta chains came from one sample sequenced in a study of human T cells and chemical hapten exposure. A single record per CDR3 protein comes from TCRdb applying MiXCR to the RACE reads. The data show about 120,000 distinct CDR3 sequences, approximately 15% seen once. Documented time point: patch test 1, 2 weeks after DPC sensitization. Stated treatment: therapeutic diphenylcyclopropenone sensitization with weekly scalp DPC. This specimen was whole blood, taken in connection with sensitization to the hapten diphenylcyclopropenone (DPC). The receptors derive from a man younger than 35 with alopecia areata. Some clones in this sample may be carry-over from other donors' samples.

The sample holds many counts of this clonotype. This chain links TRBV5-5 with TRBJ1-1; D is unclear. Between the trimmed V and J ends, which lost 0 bases and 0 bases, there was a span of 6 bases. The CDR3 has 14 residues. Germline CDR1 reads SGHKS; CDR2 reads YYEKEE (reference sequence). As DNA, the CDR3 is TGTGCCAGCAGCTTGGGTCCACTGAACACTGAAGCTTTCTTT. It specifies CASSLGPLNTEAFF. The full variable domain, in which reference TRBV5-5 and TRBJ1-1 provide the parts outside the CDR3, is DAGVTQSPTHLIKTRGQQVTLRCSPISGHKSVSWYQQVLGQGPQFIFQYYEKEERGRGNFPDRFSARQFPNYSSELNVNALLLGDSALYLCASSLGPLNTEAFFGQGTRLTVV.

The table lists this clonotype with a few counts. The chain couples TRBV16 to TRBJ1-5, with D unclear. V shed 1 base and J shed 2 bases, with 12 bases lying between them. The V gene's germline CDR1 is KGHSY and CDR2 FQNENV. There are 16 residues in the CDR3. DNA of the CDR3: TGTGCCAGCAGCCAATTCGGGTCCATGGGCAATCAGCCCCAGCATTTT. This translates into CASSQFGSMGNQPQHF.

This chain joins TRBV12-3 or TRBV12-4 and TRBJ2-2; a weak D match, TRBD1 (5 bases). Trimming shortened V by 3 bases and J by 1 base, and 9 bases separated the two germline ends. The CDR3 covers 15 residues. The CDR3 bases are TGTGCCAGCAGTTTGGTAGGGGTGAACACCGGGGAGCTGTTTTTT. This encodes CASSLVGVNTGELFF.

The rearrangement uses TRBV12-3 or TRBV12-4 and TRBJ1-1, with D possibly TRBD1 on 6 matching bases. CDR3 length: 15 residues. Trimming removed 6 bases from V and 6 bases from J, with 20 bases in between. The CDR3 loop reads CASSNTGPWGSEAFF. In nucleotides, the CDR3 is TGTGCCAGCAGCAACACAGGGCCTTGGGGCTCTGAAGCTTTCTTT.

This clonotype appeared a few times. The chain carries TRBV21-1 and TRBJ1-6; TRBD1 was called by the table and not checked on the DNA. TRBV21-1 is an annotated pseudogene. The CDR3 is 20 residues long. CDR3 nucleotides: TGTGCCAGCAGCAGACGACGGGACAGGGGGCATGGCTCCTATAATTCACCCCTCCACTTT. Protein sequence: CASSRRRDRGHGSYNSPLHF.

V usage is TRBV6-5 and J usage is TRBJ1-2, with TRBD1 matching 7 bases. The germline gives CDR1 MNHEY, CDR2 SVGAGI. The CDR3 covers 15 residues. With 6 bases clipped from V and 0 bases from J, the junction kept 7 bases outside the gene matches. CDR3 protein: CASRQDRLANYGYTF. The CDR3, as DNA: TGTGCCAGCAGACAGGACAGGTTGGCTAACTATGGCTACACCTTC.

The sample holds a few counts of this clonotype. The rearrangement links TRBV29-1 to TRBJ2-3; 12 bases fit TRBD2. The germline V gene has CDR1 SQVTM and CDR2 ANQGSEA. The CDR3 is 11 amino acids. V shed 8 bases, J shed 9 bases, and the junction held 3 bases outside the gene matches. The CDR3 DNA follows: TGCAGCTCGGGACTAGCGGGCACGCAGTATTTT. This codes for CSSGLAGTQYF.